This T cell receptor (beta chain) was observed in a study of shared clonotypes between healthy human individuals (dated by TCRdb to 2018 to 2020). Turning to the overall study: The cohort included a few men and a couple of women between 18 and 49 years of age. For each donor, CD4 naive and CD4 memory were each run on three plates, CD8 naive on two plates, and CD8 memory on one plate. To estimate repertoire size and how much clonotypes are shared between individuals, the study performed deep sequencing of blood TCR repertoires from a few healthy adults. To increase sequencing depth and limit assay-specific biases, different laboratories used diverse techniques to prepare libraries and sequence TCR repertoires. Each donor's leukapheresis produced roughly between roughly 0.85 and 10 billion PBMCs.

TCR CDR3 regions were amplified from genomic DNA by multiplex PCR using the deep immunoSEQ assay. For each cell subset, the extracted genomic DNA was distributed evenly across all wells of several immunoSEQ 96-well plates, and each plate served as one replicate. For sorted subsets, about 210 ng of genomic DNA, equivalent to 25,000 to 35,000 T cell genomes, went into each replicate PCR. The purified libraries were quantified using a Qubit 3.0 fluorometer, sized with a Bioanalyzer 2100, and then quantified again using the KAPA Library Quantification kit. A separate single-read 150-cycle Illumina NextSeq 550 flow cell was used to sequence each immunoSEQ 96-well plate. The original pipeline was this. The immunoSEQ output contained only junctional sequences without quality scores, so filtering could not match that applied to full-length reads. Sequences were annotated with PyIR, a Python wrapper for IgBLAST v1.9, and V/J genes and CDR3 were assigned using IMGT germline references. Any read was removed if the V/J assignment was weak (E-value above 1e-6), the CDR3 was missing, or the read contained stop codons, out-of-frame junctions, or ambiguous translated residues. V3J clonotypes were defined as sequences sharing the same inferred V gene, J gene, and CDR3 amino acid sequence. Percentage overlap between repertoires was calculated by dividing the number of shared unique clonotypes by the size of the smaller repertoire. Repertoire richness was assessed with RTK rarefaction, the Chao1 estimator, and Recon v2.1 estimates of unobserved clonotypes. Generation probabilities for all TCRbeta clonotypes obtained by the gDNA method from several donors were computed using OLGA. TCRdb limited this immuneACCESS table to in-frame rearrangements with V and J called. A share of clones is missing; checked studies link under half to unresolved V genes, and the rest is unexplained. That table is the source of V, J and clone size, and D and trimming were worked out from the DNA. The sample has about 1,800,000 clones on record, roughly 94% of them singletons. The ten most abundant clones make up more than 0.9% of the sample.

For this clone: This receptor's antigen is unknown. Nothing much larger sits one base from this clone, and base qualities are not available. This sample also contains other DNA sequences that code for the same CDR3.

Results and caveats for the whole study, not just this receptor: Approximately 5% of naive CD4, more than 3% of naive CD8, around 2.3% of memory CD4, and about 0.4% of memory CD8 clonotypes were shared across a few donors. Estimated clonotype richness was generally larger for naive than for memory subsets. Pairwise subsampling led to the expectation that sequencing depth would affect the degree of clonotype sharing among donors. The genetic and exposure-history diversity represented was limited by the small number of donors. Incomplete sequencing was indicated by rarefaction of sorted-subset datasets, despite the large sequencing depth. Only blood was sampled, and tissue TCR repertoires likely differ from those in blood. Higher generation probabilities were observed for clonotypes shared by all four sorted-subset donors than for non-shared clonotypes.

CD8 naive samples were CD45RO-negative cells positively selected for CCR7, giving a CD45RA+CCR7+ population that excluded TemRA cells. The donors were healthy, HIV-negative adults who had no recently reported acute infections or vaccinations. Every donor was a Caucasian adult living in Nashville, Tennessee, USA. Blood was collected by leukapheresis, and PBMCs were isolated by Ficoll-Histopaque density gradient centrifugation and then cryopreserved in liquid nitrogen vapor phase. Analytical flow cytometry was used to check the purity and quantity of each magnetically sorted T cell population. Each sorted fraction had its genomic DNA isolated and then quantified by UV absorbance on a Nanodrop 2000c. Trimming at the junction amounts to 0 bases on V and 0 bases on J, and the germline ends lie 7 bases apart. CDR1 SGDLS and CDR2 YYNGEE are derived from the germline V gene. The CDR3 runs 15 residues from the cysteine to the phenylalanine. Only CDR3 DNA remains: 45 bases, in frame from the first base.

Sequencing used naive CD8+ T cells sorted from blood. The cell subset or site label of this sample denotes: CD45RA+CCR7+. Recombination connected TRBV9 to TRBJ1-3; tentative D gene TRBD1, with 6 bases matching. This clonotype was sampled from a man younger than 35 in good health. The nucleotide sequence reads as follows: TGTGCCAGCAGCGTAGACAGGGACTCTGGAAACACCATATATTTT. Its product reads: CASSVDRDSGNTIYF.